What follows are 20 T cell receptor beta chains derived from one specimen sequenced in a study of blood T cell repertoires in COVID-19. The assay was immunoSEQ multiplex PCR, and TCRdb's table has in-frame clones only and misses some. The sample yields around 99,000 clones, about 93% seen once. The sample comprised peripheral blood. Every receptor here comes from a woman aged 25 to 45 with acute or convalescent COVID-19.

V gene TRBV19 combines with J gene TRBJ2-5; 11 bases are a match to TRBD2. Germline loops: CDR1 LNHDA, CDR2 SQIVND (reference sequence). This CDR3 comprises 17 residues. V lost 4 bases and J lost 5; bases outside the gene matches: 12. The CDR3 sequence is CASSTFGLAGGGETQYF. CDR3 bases: TGTGCCAGTAGTACGTTCGGGCTAGCGGGAGGCGGCGAGACCCAGTACTTC.

This chain joins TRBV6-2 or TRBV6-3 and TRBJ2-2; 8 bases are shared with TRBD2. CDR3 length: 16 amino acids. Germline V lookup: CDR1 MNHEY, CDR2 SVGEGT. The junction had 7 bases not matched to a gene; V was cut back by 6 bases and J by 1 base. The CDR3 reads CASSGPTSENTGELFF. The CDR3 nucleotides read TGTGCCAGCAGCGGTCCGACTAGCGAGAACACCGGGGAGCTGTTTTTT.

This CDR3 reads CATSRDQPGNYEQYF. The CDR3 nucleotides are TGTGCCACCAGCAGAGATCAGCCAGGGAACTACGAGCAGTACTTC. The chain employs TRBV15 and TRBJ2-7, with a weak D call TRBD1 (5 bases). Trimming took off 0 bases at V and 3 bases at J, with 12 bases between the two ends. Per the germline V gene, CDR1 is LNHNV and CDR2 is YYDKDF (reference sequence). The CDR3 consists of 15 residues.

In this sample, this clone turned up once. The gene calls are TRBV28 and TRBJ2-7, with a tentative D call TRBD2 (6 bases). V lost 2 bases and J lost 3, with 14 bases in between. The CDR3 is made up of 15 amino acids. CDR1 is MDHEN and CDR2 is SYDVKM in the germline V gene. The CDR3 nucleotides read TGTGCCAGCAGTTTAAGCCCTAGCGCGGGCTACGAGCAGTACTTC. Translating it yields CASSLSPSAGYEQYF.

In the case of this clone: The junction departs from the called germline gene at one end, perhaps through a read error. The V gene is TRBV28, the J gene TRBJ2-5; 9 bases match TRBD2. CDR3 length: 16 amino acids. Germline-derived CDR1 and CDR2 are MDHEN and SYDVKM. This CDR3 reads CASSLYSGGEQETQYF. The CDR3 DNA follows: TGTGCCAGCAGCTTATATAGCGGGGGAGAACAAGAGACCCAGTACTTC.

The V gene is TRBV9, the J gene TRBJ2-1; no definite D call. Per the germline V gene, CDR1 is SGDLS and CDR2 is YYNGEE. The CDR3 runs to 8 residues. V dropped 4 bases and J dropped 16 bases, with 6 bases sitting between them. CDR3 amino acids: CASSHPFF. As DNA, the CDR3 is TGTGCCAGCAGCCATCCATTCTTC.

The rearrangement links TRBV7-2 to TRBJ2-1; D is possibly TRBD2 (6 bases). V shed 3 bases and J shed 7 bases, with 16 bases lying between them. This CDR3 contains 15 residues. The germline CDR1 and CDR2 sequences are SGHTA and FQGNSA. The CDR3 DNA reads TGTGCCAGCAGCTTGCAGGAGGGAGTATATAATGAGCAGTTCTTC. It is translated as CASSLQEGVYNEQFF.

V is TRBV6-2 or TRBV6-3 and J is TRBJ1-1; 11 bases fit TRBD1. V lost 3 bases and J lost 6; bases outside the gene matches: 3. CDR3 size: 14 residues. Germline loops: CDR1 MNHEY, CDR2 SVGEGT. CDR3 sequence: CASSYSDRGPEAFF. The CDR3 DNA reads as TGTGCCAGCAGTTATTCGGACAGGGGGCCTGAAGCTTTCTTT.

The genes are TRBV6-5 and TRBJ1-5; unclear D gene. The CDR3 length is 15 residues. V gave up 0 bases and J gave up 7 bases, with 13 bases separating them. Germline assignment: CDR1 MNHEY and CDR2 SVGAGI. The CDR3 region is CASSYSYPARQPQHF. DNA of the CDR3: TGTGCCAGCAGTTACTCCTATCCGGCTAGGCAGCCCCAGCATTTT.

The chain combines TRBV9 with TRBJ2-1; 10 positions agree with TRBD2. The germline gives CDR1 SGDLS, CDR2 YYNGEE. This CDR3 region has 16 residues. V was pared by 4 bases and J by 2 bases, with 6 bases of the junction left unmatched. CDR3 bases: TGTGCCAGCAGCCCCTCAAGCGGGGGGGCCTACAATGAGCAGTTCTTC. It specifies CASSPSSGGAYNEQFF.

This chain joins TRBV7-9 and TRBJ1-2; D might be TRBD1 (5 bases). The V end was cut by 3 bases, the J end by 3 bases, with 8 bases between. Germline assignment: CDR1 SEHNR and CDR2 FQNEAQ (reference sequence). This CDR3 is built from 13 residues. Written as DNA, the CDR3 is TGTGCCAGCAGCTTGTTGACAGACTATGGCTACACCTTC. Protein: CASSLLTDYGYTF.

The V and J genes are TRBV9 and TRBJ2-5; 7 nucleotides line up with TRBD1. Germline V lookup: CDR1 SGDLS, CDR2 YYNGEE. CDR3 length: 15 amino acids. V trimming: 3 bases; J trimming: 5 bases; junction bases outside the gene matches: 10. CDR3 nucleotides: TGTGCCAGCAGCGGGGGACAGCATTACGGTGAGACCCAGTACTTC. Translated, it gives CASSGGQHYGETQYF.

This chain joins TRBV10-2 and TRBJ2-2; 8 bases map to TRBD1. Trimming took 4 bases from V and 0 from J; bases not matched to a gene: 4. The CDR3 has 16 amino acids. The germline V gene has CDR1 WSHSY and CDR2 SAAADI. CDR3 DNA: TGCGCCAGCAGTGTAAACAGGGGGGCGAACACCGGGGAGCTGTTTTTT. It is translated as CASSVNRGANTGELFF.

As DNA, the CDR3 is TGTGCCAGCAGCTTAGATGGGGCGGGGGCCCGCAATGAGCAGTTCTTC. Its protein is CASSLDGAGARNEQFF. The chain combines TRBV11-2 with TRBJ2-1, with a possible D match to TRBD2 (7 bases). V was cut by 0 bases and J by 6 bases, with 15 bases left in between. Germline V gives CDR1 SGHAT, CDR2 FQNNGV. The CDR3 covers 16 residues.

The chain carries TRBV6-5 and TRBJ2-1; 8 nucleotides line up with TRBD1. Germline V gene lookup returns CDR1 MNHEY and CDR2 SVGAGI. The CDR3 length is 15 residues. V lost 6 bases and J lost 3; bases outside the gene matches: 7. The CDR3 loop is CASSLGQGYYNEQFF. Here the CDR3 DNA reads TGTGCCAGCAGCCTCGGACAGGGTTACTACAATGAGCAGTTCTTC.

This chain connects TRBV9 to TRBJ2-2, with a weak D call TRBD2 (5 bases). V gave up 3 bases and J gave up 8 bases, with 14 bases separating them. Germline CDR1 and CDR2: SGDLS and YYNGEE. CDR3 length: 14 residues. The CDR3: CASSDGGGLGELFF. The CDR3 coding sequence is TGTGCCAGCAGCGACGGCGGAGGATTAGGGGAGCTGTTTTTT. The entire variable domain, with the rest obtained from reference TRBV9 and TRBJ2-2, is as follows: DSGVTQTPKHLITATGQRVTLRCSPRSGDLSVYWYQQSLDQGLQFLIQYYNGEERAKGNILERFSAQQFPDLHSELNLSSLELGDSALYFCASSDGGGLGELFFGEGSRLTVL.

This rearrangement joins TRBV4-3 to TRBJ2-2; TRBD1 is a possible D gene (6 bases). The CDR3 is 14 amino acids. V lost 3 bases and J 5 bases, leaving 10 bases between the germline ends. CDR1 and CDR2 (germline): LGHNA, YSLEER. The CDR3 loop is CASSHIQGTGELFF. CDR3 DNA: TGCGCCAGCAGCCACATACAGGGAACCGGGGAGCTGTTTTTT.

The chain links TRBV18 to TRBJ1-1; D not resolved. V dropped 3 bases and J dropped 5 bases, with 13 bases sitting between them. Germline V gives CDR1 KGHSH, CDR2 LQKENI. The CDR3 spans 14 residues. CDR3 bases: TGTGCCAGCTCACCCAGCGGAACATGGACTGAAGCTTTCTTT. Translating gives CASSPSGTWTEAFF.

The chain joins TRBV18 to TRBJ2-7; 10 positions agree with TRBD1. V trimming: 6 bases; J trimming: 6 bases; junction bases outside the gene matches: 5. CDR1 and CDR2 from the germline V gene are KGHSH and LQKENI. The CDR3 runs 13 residues. In DNA form, the CDR3 reads TGTGCCAGCTCCCCGGGACAGGGGATCGAGCAGTACTTC. This sequence encodes CASSPGQGIEQYF.

The V gene is TRBV28, the J gene TRBJ2-7, with unresolved D. The CDR3 is made up of 14 amino acids. V lost 5 bases to trimming and J lost 7 bases, with 18 bases between them. From germline, CDR1 is MDHEN and CDR2 SYDVKM. The CDR3 nucleotides read TGTGCCAGCAGTCCATGGGCCTCCGGCCGGGAGCAGTACTTC. As protein: CASSPWASGREQYF.